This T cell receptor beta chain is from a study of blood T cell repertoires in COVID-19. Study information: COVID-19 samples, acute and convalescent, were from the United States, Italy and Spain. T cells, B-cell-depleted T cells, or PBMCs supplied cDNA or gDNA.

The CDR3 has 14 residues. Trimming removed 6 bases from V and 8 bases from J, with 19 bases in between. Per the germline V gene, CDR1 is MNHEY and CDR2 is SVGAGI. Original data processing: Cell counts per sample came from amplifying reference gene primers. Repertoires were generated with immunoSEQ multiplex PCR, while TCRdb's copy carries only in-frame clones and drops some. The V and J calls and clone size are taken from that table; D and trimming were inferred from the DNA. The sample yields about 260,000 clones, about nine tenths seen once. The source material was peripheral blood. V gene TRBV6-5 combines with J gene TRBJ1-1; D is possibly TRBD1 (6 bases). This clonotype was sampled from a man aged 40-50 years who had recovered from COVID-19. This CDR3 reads CASSPPTGQGEAFF. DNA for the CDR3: TGTGCCAGCAGCCCGCCAACAGGGCAGGGGGAAGCTTTCTTT.